Below, 2 T cell receptor beta chains from the same sample are listed, as sequenced in a study of identical twins. TCRdb ran MiXCR on the 5' RACE reads and lists one entry per CDR3 protein. The sample contains 1.5 million to 2 million distinct CDR3 sequences, 32% of which appear only once. Sequences were obtained from cord blood. These receptors all stem from a newborn girl in good health.

This clonotype has just a few counts. The chain employs TRBV6-6 and TRBJ1-4; D not resolved. V was trimmed by 5 bases and J by 10 bases, leaving 17 bases between them. Germline CDR1 MNHNY, CDR2 SVGAGI (reference sequence). The CDR3 covers 14 residues. CDR3 residues: CASSPIRGMGKLFF. CDR3 nucleotide sequence: TGTGCCAGCAGTCCAATCCGGGGTATGGGAAAACTGTTTTTT.

With respect to this clonotype: A read error is possible here, since a much larger clone lies one base away. The chain links TRBV6-6 to TRBJ2-4; 7 positions agree with TRBD1. The J call may be incorrect, as the DNA end agrees better with TRBJ2-7. CDR1 is MNHNY and CDR2 is SVGAGI in the germline V gene (reference sequence). The CDR3 sequence is 14 residues long. DNA for the CDR3: TGTGCCAGCAGTCCCGAGACAGGGATTCGCGAGCAGTACTTC. This sequence encodes CASSPETGIREQYF.